These 21 T cell receptor beta chains originate from one sample sequenced in a study of T cells in Graves' hyperthyroidism and ophthalmopathy. Researchers took RNA transcripts and amplified the TCR beta CDR3 regions from them. TCR CDR3 underwent first-round RT-PCR with the HTBI primer set. TCRdb called the multiplex PCR reads again in MiXCR, with one record for every CDR3 protein. The table has about 500,000 distinct CDR3 sequences, about 16% seen once. The specimen was blood. These TCRs come from a young woman with Graves' ophthalmopathy.

The table lists this clonotype with many counts. The chain combines TRBV20-1 with TRBJ1-5; possibly TRBD1 for D (5 bases). The CDR3 has 14 residues. With 3 bases removed from V and 2 bases from J, the gap between germline ends came to 11 bases. CDR1 DFQATT and CDR2 SNEGSKA come from the germline V gene (reference sequence). The CDR3: CSASSGSGNQPQHF. DNA for the CDR3: TGCAGTGCTAGTTCAGGGTCGGGCAATCAGCCCCAGCATTTT.

The table lists this clonotype with a few counts. The V call is TRBV3-1, the J call TRBJ2-6; no reliable D call. Germline V gene sequence: CDR1 LGHDT, CDR2 YNNKEL (reference sequence). V lost 4 bases, J lost 2 bases, and 9 bases lay in between. The CDR3 runs to 15 residues. CDR3: CASSPLGTGANVLTF. The CDR3 DNA reads as TGTGCCAGCAGCCCCCTGGGCACTGGGGCCAACGTCCTGACTTTC.

This clonotype appeared many times. The chain links TRBV16 to TRBJ2-3, with D possibly matching TRBD2 (6 bases). Trimming shortened V by 5 bases and J by 1 base, and 13 bases separated the two germline ends. Per the germline V gene, CDR1 is KGHSY and CDR2 is FQNENV. The CDR3 has 15 residues. CDR3 residues: CASSSSDGGTDTQYF. The CDR3 region has the DNA TGTGCCAGCAGCTCTAGCGATGGCGGCACAGATACGCAGTATTTT.

This clonotype was detected many times. J is TRBJ1-1 and V is TRBV15; D may be TRBD1 (5 bases). The germline V gene has CDR1 LNHNV and CDR2 YYDKDF (reference sequence). V lost 0 bases and J 8 bases, leaving 13 bases between the germline ends. The CDR3 runs to 14 residues. The chain's CDR3 is CATSRDKGFLEAFF. The CDR3 region has the DNA TGTGCCACCAGCAGAGATAAGGGGTTTCTAGAAGCTTTCTTT.

This clonotype has a handful of counts. The rearrangement uses TRBV12-3 or TRBV12-4 and TRBJ2-4; TRBD2 aligns across 13 bases. After removal of 5 bases from V and 6 bases from J, the junction contained 13 bases not matched to a gene. This CDR3 region has 18 residues. The CDR3 loop reads CASSPFRLAGGSRNIQYF. CDR3 in DNA: TGTGCCAGCAGTCCTTTTCGACTAGCGGGAGGATCTCGAAACATTCAGTACTTC.

This clonotype has ten or more counts. The chain employs TRBV6-5 and TRBJ1-5, with D perhaps matching TRBD1 (6 bases). Germline CDR1 and CDR2: MNHEY and SVGAGI. This CDR3 region has 15 residues. V lost 2 bases and J 5 bases, leaving 13 bases between the germline ends. The CDR3 DNA reads TGTGCCAGCAGTTACGTGGGGGCTGGAGATCAGCCCCAGCATTTT. Its protein is CASSYVGAGDQPQHF.

This clonotype was seen ten or more times. V and J are TRBV7-8 and TRBJ2-2; D possibly matches TRBD1 or TRBD2 (5 bases each). The germline V gene encodes CDR1 SGHVS and CDR2 FQNEAQ. This CDR3 region has 16 residues. V was trimmed by 5 bases and J by 6 bases, leaving 19 bases between them. CDR3 nucleotides: TGTGCCAGCAGCCTTAACCTTGGGACCTATCCCGGGGAGCTGTTTTTT. Its protein product is CASSLNLGTYPGELFF.

The genes are TRBV27 and TRBJ1-6; D is ambiguous. Per germline, CDR1 MNHEY and CDR2 SMNVEV (reference sequence). V was trimmed by 3 bases and J by 8 bases, leaving 5 bases between them. This CDR3 contains 12 residues. The CDR3 nucleotides read TGTGCCAGCAGTTTCATTCATTCACCCCTCCACTTT. This encodes CASSFIHSPLHF.

The V and J genes are TRBV9 and TRBJ2-5; D possibly corresponds to TRBD1 (5 bases). The CDR3 contains 14 residues. The germline V gene has CDR1 SGDLS and CDR2 YYNGEE. Trimming cost V 2 bases and J 0 bases, with 8 bases left between them. The CDR3 DNA reads TGTGCCAGCAGCGTCAGGGCGAACCAAGAGACCCAGTACTTC. It codes for CASSVRANQETQYF.

In this sample, this clonotype turned up a few times. The chain has TRBV6-2 or TRBV6-3 and TRBJ1-1; unclear D gene. The CDR3 spans 17 residues. Germline V lookup: CDR1 MNHEY, CDR2 SVGEGT. Trimming stripped 0 bases from V and 4 bases from J, with 18 bases between. CDR3: CASSYSKLRALGTEAFF. CDR3 bases: TGTGCCAGCAGTTACTCGAAATTGAGGGCTCTAGGCACTGAAGCTTTCTTT.

This clonotype was seen a few times. The genes are TRBV6-2 or TRBV6-3 and TRBJ2-1, with 7 nucleotides matching TRBD1. Losses at the gene ends were 0 bases for V and 8 bases for J; bases not matched to a gene: 13. Germline V CDR1 and CDR2: MNHEY, SVGEGT. The CDR3 spans 17 residues. DNA for the CDR3: TGTGCCAGCAGTTACTCCCAACTTAGACAGGGTGCCGATGAGCAGTTCTTC. It encodes CASSYSQLRQGADEQFF.

This clonotype was seen ten or more times. The CDR3 sequence is CSAASGSATDTQYF. The CDR3 bases are TGCAGTGCTGCTAGCGGGAGCGCAACAGATACGCAGTATTTT. This chain connects TRBV20-1 to TRBJ2-3, with 10 bases fitting TRBD2. In germline, CDR1 is DFQATT, CDR2 SNEGSKA (reference sequence). The CDR3 loop spans 14 amino acids. The trim removed 5 bases at V and 3 bases at J, leaving 5 bases unmatched.

This clonotype was recorded many times. The rearrangement links TRBV30 to TRBJ2-7; 7 bases match TRBD2. The V gene's germline CDR1 is GTSNPN and CDR2 SVGIG (reference sequence). The V gene end was trimmed by 0 bases and the J gene end by 4 bases; junction bases not matched to a gene: 9. The CDR3 has 15 amino acids. Here the CDR3 reads CAWSVLKGGSYEQYF. The CDR3 bases are TGTGCCTGGAGTGTCCTTAAGGGCGGGAGTTACGAGCAGTACTTC.

This clonotype appeared many times. The chain has TRBV3-1 and TRBJ1-1; weak D call: TRBD1 (6 bases). Trimming cost V 6 bases and J 1 base, with 9 bases left between them. Germline CDR1 and CDR2: LGHDT and YNNKEL (reference sequence). This CDR3 has 13 residues. This chain's CDR3 is CASRQGTNTEAFF. CDR3 nucleotide sequence: TGTGCCAGCAGACAGGGAACGAACACTGAAGCTTTCTTT.

This clonotype occurred a few times. The V gene is TRBV10-1, the J gene TRBJ2-2; 10 bases align to TRBD1. The junction had 4 bases not matched to a gene; V was cut back by 2 bases and J by 7 bases. Germline assignment: CDR1 WNHNN and CDR2 SYGVQD (reference sequence). The length of the CDR3 is 15 residues. CDR3 loop: CASSEPGQGIGELFF. For the CDR3, the DNA is TGCGCCAGCAGTGAGCCGGGACAGGGGATCGGGGAGCTGTTTTTT.

The V and J genes are TRBV20-1 and TRBJ2-2; D perhaps matches TRBD2 (6 bases). Trimming shortened V by 3 bases and J by 3 bases, and 17 bases separated the two germline ends. CDR3 length: 16 residues. Germline-derived CDR1 and CDR2 are DFQATT and SNEGSKA (reference sequence). The CDR3 DNA reads as TGCAGTGCTAGCTTAGCTCTCGGGAGCGACACCGGGGAGCTGTTTTTT. It specifies CSASLALGSDTGELFF.

This clonotype was detected only a few times. The gene calls are TRBV24-1 and TRBJ2-1, with 14 bases fitting TRBD2. Losses at the gene ends were 5 bases for V and 8 bases for J; bases not matched to a gene: 7. Germline lookup yields CDR1 KGHDR and CDR2 SFDVKD. CDR3 length equals 16 residues. CDR3 DNA sequence: TGTGCCACCAGTGCTCCGGGACTAGCGGGAGAGTATGAGCAGTTCTTC. Its translation is CATSAPGLAGEYEQFF.

This clonotype was seen ten or more times. The chain recombines TRBV6-2 or TRBV6-3 with TRBJ2-5, with TRBD1 matching 8 bases. The V and J ends lost 3 bases and 7 bases, in that order; junction bases with no gene match: 10. The CDR3 is 15 residues long. CDR1 is MNHEY, CDR2 SVGEGT, per germline. CDR3 residues: CASSYFGQGARTQYF. In DNA form, the CDR3 reads TGTGCCAGCAGTTATTTCGGACAGGGCGCGAGGACCCAGTACTTC.

This chain links TRBV12-3 or TRBV12-4 with TRBJ1-6, with D possibly matching TRBD1 (6 bases). The CDR3 is made up of 14 amino acids. V dropped 5 bases and J dropped 8 bases, with 13 bases sitting between them. The DNA of the CDR3 is TGTGCCAGCAGTGAACAGGGAGGTGATTCACCCCTCCACTTT. Amino acid sequence: CASSEQGGDSPLHF.

This clonotype was recorded many times. The chain carries TRBV6-2 or TRBV6-3 and TRBJ2-7, with D possibly TRBD2 on 6 matching bases. Germline CDR1 reads MNHEY; CDR2 reads SVGEGT. CDR3 length: 14 amino acids. Trimming removed 6 bases at V and 5 bases at J, with 17 bases between. CDR3 nucleotides: TGTGCCAGCAGCACCTCGGAGGGTAGCGACGAGCAGTACTTC. Protein: CASSTSEGSDEQYF.

The rearrangement joins TRBV4-2 to TRBJ2-2; 7 bases are shared with TRBD2. Germline trimming cut 8 bases from V and 4 bases from J; bases unmatched to any gene: 7. The CDR3 is 14 amino acids. Germline V gives CDR1 LGHNA, CDR2 YNFKEQ. The DNA of the CDR3 is TGTGCCAGCCGAGGGGCGGGAGCCACCGGGGAGCTGTTTTTT. Its protein product is CASRGAGATGELFF.